The 6 T cell receptor beta chains given below trace back to one sample, sequenced in a study of neoadjuvant anti-PD-1 for oral cavity cancer. The data were produced by immunoSEQ multiplex PCR, yet TCRdb's version contains in-frame clones alone and is incomplete. Among around 15,000 clones listed, around 72% were seen once. This specimen consisted of PBMCs, obtained before nivolumab (anti-PD-1) treatment. All receptors come from a person aged 40 to 85 with oral cavity squamous cell carcinoma.

This clone showed up just a few times. The chain is built from TRBV5-5 and TRBJ1-2; D is undetermined. Trimming stripped 0 bases from V and 0 bases from J, with 9 bases between. The V gene's germline CDR1 is SGHKS and CDR2 YYEKEE (reference sequence). The CDR3 covers 15 residues. CDR3 region: CASSLGITTNYGYTF. Here the CDR3 DNA reads TGTGCCAGCAGCTTGGGGATCACCACTAACTATGGCTACACCTTC.

The chain joins TRBV2 to TRBJ2-7; TRBD1 matches at 12 bases. This CDR3 region has 13 residues. V shed 7 bases, J shed 6 bases, and the junction held 4 bases outside the gene matches. Looked up from germline, CDR1 is SNHLY and CDR2 is FYNNEI. CDR3 nucleotide sequence: TGTGCCAGCACCGGGACAGGGGGCGGCGAGCAGTACTTC. Residues: CASTGTGGGEQYF.

This clone was detected only a few times. This chain links TRBV9 with TRBJ1-2; D is undetermined. Germline lookup yields CDR1 SGDLS and CDR2 YYNGEE. The CDR3 loop spans 15 amino acids. V gave up 4 bases and J gave up 2 bases, with 15 bases separating them. The CDR3 is CASSLGRRFNYGYTF. CDR3 bases: TGTGCCAGCAGCTTAGGGAGAAGATTCAACTATGGCTACACCTTC.

This clone was observed a handful of times. The V and J genes are TRBV7-3 and TRBJ2-5; tentatively, D is TRBD2 (6 bases). The CDR3 totals 13 residues. The germline V and J ends were trimmed by 3 bases and 4 bases, with 9 bases remaining between them. Germline V gene lookup returns CDR1 SGHTA and CDR2 FQGTGA. DNA for the CDR3: TGTGCCAGCAGCTTTTCCGGGGGAGAGACCCAGTACTTC. It specifies CASSFSGGETQYF.

The table lists this clone with a few counts. The chain uses TRBV6-6 and TRBJ2-2; TRBD1 is a possible D gene (5 bases). CDR1 and CDR2 (germline): MNHNY, SVGAGI (reference sequence). The CDR3 loop spans 15 amino acids. Trimming pared 6 bases from V and 4 bases from J, leaving 15 bases between. As DNA, the CDR3 is TGTGCCAGCAGCCAGATTGGACACCTCACCGGGGAGCTGTTTTTT. It yields the protein CASSQIGHLTGELFF.

In its sample, this clone was seen once. The chain carries TRBV9 and TRBJ1-4; the D is unclear. This CDR3 is built from 15 residues. Germline loops: CDR1 SGDLS, CDR2 YYNGEE. Deletions cut 4 bases from V and 4 bases from J, with 14 bases between. The chain's CDR3 is CASSPMGDLNEKLFF. CDR3 coding DNA: TGTGCCAGCAGCCCCATGGGAGACCTTAATGAAAAACTGTTTTTT.